Below, 31 T cell receptor beta chains from the same sample are listed, as sequenced in a study of CD8 T cells in Susac syndrome. Random hexamers served to reverse transcribe roughly 0.5 to 1 ug RNA. MiXCR was run by TCRdb on the immunoSEQ multiplex PCR reads, yielding one entry per CDR3 protein. This table has roughly 200,000 distinct CDR3 sequences, roughly 95% appearing once. The source material was CD4+ T cells from PBMCs. Every receptor here comes from a human donor with multiple sclerosis.

The gene calls are TRBV20-1 and TRBJ2-5, with 9 bases identical to TRBD2. The germline CDR1 and CDR2 sequences are DFQATT and SNEGSKA (reference sequence). The CDR3 is made up of 15 amino acids. The J segment lost 2 bases and the V segment lost 3 bases, leaving 7 bases of the junction unmatched. CDR3 loop: CSASWTSAPQETQYF. The CDR3 region has the DNA TGCAGTGCTAGCTGGACTAGCGCCCCACAAGAGACCCAGTACTTC.

V and J are TRBV11-2 and TRBJ2-3, with TRBD1 matching 8 bases. The V segment lost 7 bases and the J segment 2 bases; nucleotides outside the gene matches: 5. The CDR3 runs 14 residues. Germline V gene lookup returns CDR1 SGHAT and CDR2 FQNNGV. The DNA of the CDR3 is TGTGCCAGCACCCCGGACAGGGACACAGATACGCAGTATTTT. It translates to CASTPDRDTDTQYF.

This sequence joins TRBV6-6 and TRBJ1-2; a possible D gene is TRBD1 (5 bases). The CDR3 spans 11 residues. With 8 bases removed from V and 5 bases from J, the gap between germline ends came to 9 bases. CDR1 MNHNY and CDR2 SVGAGI come from the germline V gene (reference sequence). CDR3 sequence (DNA): TGTGCCAGCCGGGACGGTTATGGCTACACCTTC. The encoded protein is CASRDGYGYTF.

This clonotype has only one observation. The V and J genes are TRBV19 and TRBJ2-3, with D possibly matching TRBD1 (6 bases). This CDR3 comprises 14 residues. From germline, CDR1 is LNHDA and CDR2 SQIVND (reference sequence). The V end was cut by 1 base, the J end by 2 bases, with 7 bases between. The CDR3 nucleotides are TGTGCCAGTAGTATAGGACAGGACACAGATACGCAGTATTTT. Amino acids: CASSIGQDTDTQYF.

The chain uses TRBV12-3 or TRBV12-4 and TRBJ2-7; 10 nucleotides agree with TRBD1. The CDR3 loop spans 15 amino acids. V trimming: 5 bases; J trimming: 1 base; junction bases outside the gene matches: 5. The CDR3 coding sequence is TGTGCCAGCAGTGGACAGGGGGTTGAGTCCTACGAGCAGTACTTC. Its protein is CASSGQGVESYEQYF.

The V gene is TRBV4-1, the J gene TRBJ2-1; weak D call: TRBD1 (5 bases). The CDR3 has 15 residues. V gave up 0 bases and J gave up 4 bases, with 10 bases separating them. In germline, CDR1 is MGHRA, CDR2 YSYEKL. The CDR3 sequence: CASSQDDRQYNEQFF. For the CDR3, the DNA is TGCGCCAGCAGCCAAGACGACCGACAGTACAATGAGCAGTTCTTC.

This chain joins TRBV20-1 and TRBJ1-1; weak D call: TRBD1 (5 bases). V dropped 6 bases and J dropped 11 bases, with 19 bases sitting between them. The CDR3 covers 12 residues. The V gene's germline CDR1 is DFQATT and CDR2 SNEGSKA (reference sequence). The CDR3 reads CSAKRRGVEAFF. In nucleotides, the CDR3 is TGCAGTGCCAAGCGGAGGGGTGTTGAGGCTTTCTTT.

The chain recombines TRBV10-3 with TRBJ1-1; no clear D gene. V was cut by 1 base and J by 1 base, with 13 bases left in between. The CDR3 sequence is 16 residues long. Germline loops: CDR1 ENHRY, CDR2 SYGVKD. The CDR3 reads CAISEYLGARNTEAFF. The CDR3 DNA sequence: TGTGCCATCAGTGAGTACCTGGGAGCTAGGAACACTGAAGCTTTCTTT.

The V gene is TRBV3-1, the J gene TRBJ1-6, with 10 bases matching TRBD1. The CDR3 loop spans 16 amino acids. In germline, CDR1 is LGHDT, CDR2 YNNKEL (reference sequence). The junction had 7 bases not matched to a gene; V was cut back by 1 base and J by 10 bases. The CDR3 DNA reads TGTGCCAGCAGCCAAGGGGACAGGGGATTCGGCTCACCCCTCCACTTT. Translating gives CASSQGDRGFGSPLHF. The full variable domain, its missing parts supplied by reference TRBV3-1 and TRBJ1-6, is DTAVSQTPKYLVTQMGNDKSIKCEQNLGHDTMYWYKQDSKKFLKIMFSYNNKELIINETVPNRFSPKSPDKAHLNLHINSLELGDSAVYFCASSQGDRGFGSPLHFGNGTRLTVT.

V usage is TRBV20-1 and J usage is TRBJ2-7; no clear D gene. V was trimmed by 3 bases and J by 3 bases, leaving 9 bases between them. The CDR3 spans 12 residues. Germline V gene lookup returns CDR1 DFQATT and CDR2 SNEGSKA (reference sequence). The CDR3 sequence is CSARRRDYEQYF. The CDR3 bases are TGCAGTGCTAGGCGGAGAGACTACGAGCAGTACTTC.

The chain recombines TRBV5-1 with TRBJ2-4; no clear D gene. V was cut by 2 bases and J by 6 bases, with 15 bases left in between. Germline CDR1 and CDR2: SGHRS and YFSETQ. The CDR3 is 15 amino acids. The CDR3 here is CASSFKGPSANIQYF. The CDR3 bases are TGCGCCAGCAGCTTTAAAGGCCCGAGCGCAAACATTCAGTACTTC. Combining the CDR3 with reference TRBV5-1 and TRBJ2-4 gives the whole variable domain KAGVTQTPRYLIKTRGQQVTLSCSPISGHRSVSWYQQTPGQGLQFLFEYFSETQRNKGNFPGRFSGRQFSNSRSEMNVSTLELGDSALYLCASSFKGPSANIQYFGAGTRLSVL.

The rearrangement joins TRBV13 to TRBJ2-2; 8 nucleotides align to TRBD2. There are 16 residues in the CDR3. The trim removed 5 bases at V and 4 bases at J, leaving 9 bases unmatched. The germline V gene has CDR1 PRHDT and CDR2 FYEKMQ (reference sequence). The CDR3 protein is CASSPGVAGSTGELFF. In DNA form, the CDR3 reads TGTGCCAGCAGCCCCGGGGTAGCGGGGAGCACCGGGGAGCTGTTTTTT.

Only one count was recorded for this clonotype. This rearrangement joins TRBV15 to TRBJ2-7; D unresolved. With 8 bases removed from V and 3 bases from J, the gap between germline ends came to 17 bases. CDR3 length: 14 residues. The germline CDR1 and CDR2 sequences are LNHNV and YYDKDF (reference sequence). The CDR3 DNA reads as TGTGCCACCTCCCTTGGTAGGTTGGGCTACGAGCAGTACTTC. Encoded protein: CATSLGRLGYEQYF.

V gene TRBV9 combines with J gene TRBJ1-1; D is unclear. This CDR3 has 14 residues. CDR1 is SGDLS and CDR2 is YYNGEE in the germline V gene. V was pared by 1 base and J by 0 bases, with 7 bases between. As DNA, the CDR3 is TGTGCCAGCAGCGTATCAGCCATGAACACTGAAGCTTTCTTT. This codes for CASSVSAMNTEAFF.

The V and J genes are TRBV12-3 or TRBV12-4 and TRBJ2-1; D is possibly TRBD1 (5 bases). The length of the CDR3 is 11 residues. V was pared by 8 bases and J by 8 bases, with 10 bases between. CDR3 region: CASGPRDEQFF. CDR3 in DNA: TGTGCCAGCGGCCCCAGGGATGAGCAGTTCTTC.

The chain uses TRBV5-6 and TRBJ2-1, with D possibly being TRBD1 or TRBD2 (5 bases each). Germline CDR1 and CDR2: SGHDT and YYEEEE. The V end lost 2 bases, the J end lost 9 bases, and 12 bases lay between the germline ends. This CDR3 comprises 13 residues. CDR3 nucleotides: TGTGCCAGCAGCTTTTCTGGGGGTGCTGAGCAGTTCTTC. This sequence encodes CASSFSGGAEQFF.

The chain links TRBV2 to TRBJ1-5, with 9 bases aligning to TRBD1. The J segment lost 6 bases and the V segment lost 4 bases, leaving 4 bases of the junction unmatched. CDR3 length: 14 amino acids. Per the germline V gene, CDR1 is SNHLY and CDR2 is FYNNEI. CDR3 protein: CASSGGQGSQPQHF. In DNA form, the CDR3 reads TGTGCCAGCAGTGGGGGACAGGGAAGTCAGCCCCAGCATTTT.

The chain carries TRBV20-1 and TRBJ2-5; 7 positions agree with TRBD1. This CDR3 is built from 12 residues. J lost 5 bases, V lost 5 bases, and 5 bases had no gene match. Germline V lookup: CDR1 DFQATT, CDR2 SNEGSKA (reference sequence). The CDR3 region is CSAPQGWETQYF. CDR3 sequence (DNA): TGCAGTGCTCCACAGGGGTGGGAGACCCAGTACTTC.

The V call is TRBV19, the J call TRBJ1-1; no clear D gene. V was shortened by 4 bases and J by 1 base, with 16 bases between the two germline ends. The germline V gene encodes CDR1 LNHDA and CDR2 SQIVND (reference sequence). The CDR3 contains 16 residues. The chain's CDR3 is CASSTALGRPNTEAFF. CDR3 DNA: TGTGCCAGTAGTACAGCCCTGGGGAGGCCGAACACTGAAGCTTTCTTT.

The rearrangement uses TRBV5-6 and TRBJ2-7; TRBD2 is a possible D gene (6 bases). The germline V gene encodes CDR1 SGHDT and CDR2 YYEEEE. The CDR3 consists of 15 residues. Between the trimmed V and J ends, which lost 4 bases and 2 bases, there was a span of 16 bases. The CDR3 reads CASSAGTRYPYEQYF. The CDR3 DNA reads TGTGCCAGCAGCGCGGGAACACGGTACCCCTACGAGCAGTACTTC.

CDR3 nucleotides: TGTGCCAGCAGCCCAAATGCAGTTCCTATGAGCTACACCTTC. This sequence encodes CASSPNAVPMSYTF. J is TRBJ1-2 and V is TRBV3-1, with D unresolved. Germline V gene data show CDR1 as LGHDT and CDR2 as YNNKEL (reference sequence). Trimming pared 4 bases from V and 9 bases from J, leaving 18 bases between. The CDR3 contains 14 residues.

V is TRBV30 and J is TRBJ2-1, with unresolved D. The CDR3 runs to 13 residues. Germline V lookup: CDR1 GTSNPN, CDR2 SVGIG (reference sequence). Trimming cost V 0 bases and J 5 bases, with 8 bases left between them. DNA of the CDR3: TGTGCCTGGAGTGTACTACTGAACAATGAGCAGTTCTTC. Protein sequence: CAWSVLLNNEQFF.

Only a few counts were recorded for this clonotype. The V gene is TRBV7-3, the J gene TRBJ2-3, with D possibly being TRBD2 (5 bases). The CDR3 sequence is 13 residues long. Between the trimmed V and J ends, which lost 5 bases and 2 bases, there was a span of 8 bases. Germline-derived CDR1 and CDR2 are SGHTA and FQGTGA. The CDR3 here is CASSPDYTDTQYF. In nucleotides, the CDR3 is TGTGCCAGCAGCCCTGACTACACAGATACGCAGTATTTT. Full variable domain (outside the CDR3, taken from reference TRBV7-3 and TRBJ2-3): GAGVSQTPSNKVTEKGKYVELRCDPISGHTALYWYRQSLGQGPEFLIYFQGTGAADDSGLPNDRFFAVRPEGSVSTLKIQRTERGDSAVYLCASSPDYTDTQYFGPGTRLTVL.

The CDR3 region has the DNA TGTGCCACCAGCAGAGCCTGGACCGCGAGCTCCTATAATTCACCCCTCCACTTT. It is translated as CATSRAWTASSYNSPLHF. The chain recombines TRBV15 with TRBJ1-6; D gene uncertain. The CDR3 is 18 residues long. V dropped 1 base and J dropped 0 bases, with 13 bases sitting between them. Per germline, CDR1 LNHNV and CDR2 YYDKDF (reference sequence).

Here the CDR3 DNA reads TGTGCCAGCTCGAACCTGGACGAGCAGTACTTC. Translation: CASSNLDEQYF. The chain recombines TRBV18 with TRBJ2-7; D gene uncertain. V lost 6 bases and J lost 5, with 8 bases in between. CDR1 and CDR2 (germline): KGHSH, LQKENI. The CDR3 extends over 11 amino acids.

The chain has TRBV30 and TRBJ2-7; 10 bases fit TRBD1. Germline V lookup: CDR1 GTSNPN, CDR2 SVGIG (reference sequence). Losses at the gene ends were 4 bases for V and 4 bases for J; bases not matched to a gene: 4. The length of the CDR3 is 13 residues. The CDR3 coding sequence is TGTGCCTGGAACGAGGACAGGGGGTACGAGCAGTACTTC. Translating it yields CAWNEDRGYEQYF. The whole variable domain, remainder taken from reference TRBV30 and TRBJ2-7, is SQTIHQWPATLVQPVGSPLSLECTVEGTSNPNLYWYRQAAGRGLQLLFYSVGIGQISSEVPQNLSASRPQDRQFILSSKKLLLSDSGFYLCAWNEDRGYEQYFGPGTRLTVT.

This sequence joins TRBV6-6 and TRBJ2-4; 7 bases map to TRBD1. V lost 6 bases, J lost 6 bases, and 8 bases stayed unmatched. Germline V lookup: CDR1 MNHNY, CDR2 SVGAGI (reference sequence). CDR3 length: 14 amino acids. Here the CDR3 reads CASSPGQPRNIQYF. The CDR3 DNA reads TGTGCCAGCAGCCCGGGACAGCCTAGAAACATTCAGTACTTC.

The chain links TRBV12-3 or TRBV12-4 to TRBJ2-7, with D possibly matching TRBD1 (7 bases). The CDR3 consists of 13 residues. The germline V and J ends were trimmed by 5 bases and 4 bases, with 12 bases remaining between them. The CDR3 sequence: CASSKTGRYEQYF. CDR3 in DNA: TGTGCCAGCAGTAAGACAGGGAGGTACGAGCAGTACTTC.

J is TRBJ1-4 and V is TRBV7-9, with D tentatively TRBD1 (6 bases). Per germline, CDR1 SEHNR and CDR2 FQNEAQ (reference sequence). This CDR3 is 16 amino acids long. V lost 3 bases and J lost 7, with 18 bases in between. CDR3 sequence (DNA): TGTGCCAGCAGCTTCCCCCAGGGGCGACACGTTGAAAAACTGTTTTTT. Amino acids: CASSFPQGRHVEKLFF.

This chain links TRBV5-1 with TRBJ1-6; D ambiguous. The CDR3 spans 13 residues. V lost 3 bases, J lost 10 bases, and 11 bases lay in between. The germline V gene encodes CDR1 SGHRS and CDR2 YFSETQ. CDR3 DNA sequence: TGCGCCAGCAGCTCTTGGTCGGACTCACCCCTCCACTTT. This gives the protein CASSSWSDSPLHF.

The chain has TRBV5-4 and TRBJ2-5; 8 bases align to TRBD2. The CDR3 spans 15 residues. J was trimmed by 3 bases and V by 4 bases; bases with no gene match: 8. Germline lookup yields CDR1 SGHNT and CDR2 YYREEE (reference sequence). CDR3: CASSRRGGKEETQYF. CDR3 sequence (DNA): TGTGCCAGCAGCCGCCGGGGGGGAAAAGAAGAGACCCAGTACTTC.